These T cell receptor beta chains were read from a single sample in a study of PD-L1 blockade in urothelial cancer. Profiling relied on immunoSEQ multiplex PCR, and the TCRdb table lists in-frame clones only, not all of them. The table records about 95,000 clones, nearly 90% of them present only once. The sequenced sample was PBMCs, obtained around atezolizumab (anti-PD-L1) treatment. These receptors originate from a man aged 60 to 75 with urothelial cancer. Both conserved end residues are part of each CDR3. A D gene is named only where the DNA matches it firmly. Clone size is stated in some rows and not others, as once, few, many or a class when expanded.

clone size	D gene	V gene	J gene	CDR3 DNA	CDR3 protein
.	.	TRBV5-1	TRBJ2-1	TGCGCCAGCAGCTTGGAGACATCCTCCTACAATGAGCAGTTCTTC	CASSLETSSYNEQFF
.	.	TRBV19	TRBJ1-4	TGTGCCAGCCAGGACAGCCCGAATGAAAAACTGTTTTTT	CASQDSPNEKLFF
.	.	TRBV5-4	TRBJ2-7	TGTGCCAGCAGCTTTCAGGGCTACGAGCAGTACTTC	CASSFQGYEQYF
.	.	TRBV7-2	TRBJ2-3	TGTGCCAGCAGCCCCCGAGCCGGAGATACGCAGTATTTT	CASSPRAGDTQYF
few	.	TRBV19	TRBJ2-7	TGTGCCAGTAGCATCAGGGTTCTCAACGAGCAGTACTTC	CASSIRVLNEQYF
.	.	TRBV19	TRBJ2-3	TGTGCCAGTAGTATAGGGGCAGCAGATACGCAGTATTTT	CASSIGAADTQYF
.	.	TRBV6-1	TRBJ2-3	TGTGCCAGCATCAAACAGGGGGGGGGAACGCAGTATTTT	CASIKQGGGTQYF
.	TRBD1	TRBV27	TRBJ1-1	TGTGCCAGCAGTTTATATAGTCCCGGGACAGCGAACACTGAAGCTTTCTTT	CASSLYSPGTANTEAFF
.	.	TRBV9	TRBJ2-1	TGTGCCAGCAGCGTAGGAGCGGCGGCCTACAATGAGCAGTTCTTC	CASSVGAAAYNEQFF
.	TRBD2	TRBV6-4	TRBJ2-1	TGTGCCAGCACTCGGACTAGCGGGGGAAATGAGCAGTTCTTC	CASTRTSGGNEQFF
.	TRBD2	TRBV5-8	TRBJ2-3	TGTGCCAGCAGCTTGGGACTAGCGGGGGGCATCACAGATACGCAGTATTTT	CASSLGLAGGITDTQYF
.	.	TRBV6-1	TRBJ1-5	TGTGCCAGCACAGGGCACAGCAATCAGCCCCAGCATTTT	CASTGHSNQPQHF
.	.	TRBV19	TRBJ1-1	TGTGCCAGTAGTATCTCTCCTACTGAAGCTTTCTTT	CASSISPTEAFF
.	.	TRBV7-8	TRBJ2-1	TGTGCCAGCAGCTTACTGGGGAGGAGCTCCTACAATGAGCAGTTCTTC	CASSLLGRSSYNEQFF
.	.	TRBV10-1	TRBJ2-5	TGCGCCAGCGGCAGGGGAGAGACCCAGTACTTC	CASGRGETQYF
.	.	TRBV9	TRBJ2-3	TGTGCCAGCAGCGTAGGCGGCAGGGGTCCTAGCACAGATACGCAGTATTTT	CASSVGGRGPSTDTQYF
.	TRBD1	TRBV19	TRBJ1-2	TGTGCCAGCCATCCGGGACAGGGCATTATTAACTATGGCTACACCTTC	CASHPGQGIINYGYTF
.	TRBD1	TRBV4-3	TRBJ1-4	TGCGCCAGCAGCCGAACTCACAGGGGAGCAGGTGAAAAACTGTTTTTT	CASSRTHRGAGEKLFF
few	.	TRBV11-2	TRBJ2-7	TGTGCCAGCAGCTTAGAGGCGTGGGACAAGGCCTACGAGCAGTACTTC	CASSLEAWDKAYEQYF
.	TRBD2	TRBV10-3	TRBJ2-1	TGTGCCATCAGTGAAGTAGCGGGCCTCTCCTACAATGAGCAGTTCTTC	CAISEVAGLSYNEQFF
.	TRBD2	TRBV7-2	TRBJ2-1	TGTGCCAGCAGCTTAGCGCGGGCGGGGGGTCCCTACAATGAGCAGTTCTTC	CASSLARAGGPYNEQFF
.	.	TRBV28	TRBJ1-5	TGTGCCAGCAGGGGGGGAAGAAGCAATCAGCCCCAGCATTTT	CASRGGRSNQPQHF
once	TRBD1	TRBV19	TRBJ1-6	TGTGCCAGTAGTATAGCGGGACAGCTTAATTCACCCCTCCACTTT	CASSIAGQLNSPLHF
.	TRBD2	TRBV2	TRBJ2-5	TGTGCCAGCAGTGACGGGACTAGCGGGAGGAGAGAGACCCAGTACTTC	CASSDGTSGRRETQYF
once	.	TRBV14	TRBJ2-3	TGTGCCAGCAGCCCCCACAGGAATCGAGGGGGAGATACGCAGTATTTT	CASSPHRNRGGDTQYF
.	.	TRBV6-1	TRBJ2-1	TGTGCCAGCACAGCGGCTACATCCTACAATGAGCAGTTCTTC	CASTAATSYNEQFF
.	TRBD2	TRBV29-1	TRBJ2-3	TGCAGCGTTGAAGTGCGGGGGTACACAGATACGCAGTATTTT	CSVEVRGYTDTQYF
many	TRBD1	TRBV7-9	TRBJ2-2	TGTGCCAGCCAGCCGGGACAGGGATCCACCGGGGAGCTGTTTTTT	CASQPGQGSTGELFF